This T cell receptor beta chain was sequenced during a study of T cells after yellow fever vaccination. Study-wide results and caveats: The secondary response showed a weaker magnitude and a faster peak, day 5 versus 15.

TCRdb used MiXCR to reprocess the 5' RACE reads, holding one entry per CDR3 protein. In the table there are approximately 300,000 distinct CDR3 sequences, roughly 10% of which are singletons. This clonotype was counted a few times. The antigen is unknown. This CDR3 is 16 amino acids long. Germline V gives CDR1 LNHDA, CDR2 SQIVND (reference sequence). Trimming stripped 4 bases from V and 0 bases from J, with 14 bases between. The rearrangement joins TRBV19 to TRBJ2-3, with D tentatively TRBD2 (5 bases). The TCR was taken from a man between 18 and 29 years old who received the YFV17D yellow fever vaccine. The sample consisted of CD4+ T cells sorted from PBMCs, taken 45 days after the yellow fever booster vaccination. In DNA form, the CDR3 reads TGTGCCAGTAGTACACACGGGGTTTTAAGCACAGATACGCAGTATTTT. Amino acids: CASSTHGVLSTDTQYF.